The 19 T cell receptor beta chains listed next were all sequenced from one sample in a study of identical twins. Each CDR3 protein gets one entry after TCRdb re-called the 5' RACE reads with MiXCR. The repertoire includes some 570,000 distinct CDR3 sequences, approximately 20% of them detected once, and more than 0.4% sits in the top ten. The same data also went into a second study, on yellow fever vaccine responses in identical twins.

Sequencing was carried out using CD4+ T cells sorted from blood. The receptor source for this set is a woman between 18 and 30 years old in good health.

In its sample, this clonotype was seen a few times. The V and J genes are TRBV6-2 or TRBV6-3 and TRBJ2-1; unclear D gene. CDR1 MNHEY and CDR2 SVGEGT come from the germline V gene. This CDR3 contains 13 residues. The V end lost 0 bases, the J end lost 7 bases, and 7 bases lay between the germline ends. Here the CDR3 DNA reads TGTGCCAGCAGTTACTCGTCTAGGAATGAGCAGTTCTTC. It translates to CASSYSSRNEQFF.

The rearrangement joins TRBV12-3 or TRBV12-4 to TRBJ1-1, with D tentatively TRBD1 (5 bases). V lost 5 bases, J lost 11 bases, and 21 bases lay in between. This CDR3 region has 14 residues. CDR3 DNA: TGTGCCAGCAGTAACCGGGACCCAAACACCCTGGCTTTCTTT. Protein sequence: CASSNRDPNTLAFF.

The genes are TRBV12-3 or TRBV12-4 and TRBJ1-6; D may be TRBD1 (6 bases). CDR3 length equals 14 residues. V shed 4 bases and J shed 6 bases, with 10 bases lying between them. Written as DNA, the CDR3 is TGTGCCAGCAGTTCGATCAGGGGTAATTCACCCCTCCACTTT. Amino acid sequence: CASSSIRGNSPLHF.

CDR3 sequence (DNA): TGCAGTGCTAGACGAGCCCCGCTTAAGATGAACACTGAAGCTTTCTTT. It yields the protein CSARRAPLKMNTEAFF. The V gene is TRBV20-1, the J gene TRBJ1-1; D gene uncertain. The ends were cut back, 2 bases at V and 0 bases at J, with 16 bases in the middle. Germline CDR1 and CDR2: DFQATT and SNEGSKA (reference sequence). The CDR3 runs 16 residues.

The chain employs TRBV20-1 and TRBJ2-7, with TRBD1 as a possible D gene (6 bases). Germline CDR1 DFQATT, CDR2 SNEGSKA (reference sequence). CDR3 size: 14 residues. The V gene lost 1 base and the J gene lost 5 bases, with 15 bases spanning the gap. CDR3 nucleotide sequence: TGCAGTGCTAGAGGTATGGGACACTTTGACGAGCAGTACTTC. It is translated as CSARGMGHFDEQYF.

V gene TRBV21-1 combines with J gene TRBJ1-2; TRBD1, the table's D call, lacks a check against the DNA. TRBV21-1 is noted as a pseudogene. The CDR3 runs 15 residues. The CDR3 nucleotides are TGTGCCAGCAGCATATCGACCCCTTCTAACTATGGCTACACCTTC. Translation: CASSISTPSNYGYTF.

This CDR3 is CASSSGRSYGYTF. The CDR3 DNA follows: TGTGCCAGCAGTTCGGGACGGAGCTATGGCTACACCTTC. The chain carries TRBV6-5 and TRBJ1-2; perhaps TRBD1 as D (5 bases). CDR3 size: 13 residues. From germline, CDR1 is MNHEY and CDR2 SVGAGI. Trimming cost V 4 bases and J 4 bases, with 10 bases left between them.

This clonotype has more than one count but fewer than ten. The chain has TRBV7-9 and TRBJ2-2; D may correspond to TRBD1 or TRBD2 (5 bases each). Germline V CDR1 and CDR2: SEHNR, FQNEAQ (reference sequence). Trimming took off 5 bases at V and 4 bases at J, with 11 bases between the two ends. This CDR3 contains 14 residues. CDR3 nucleotide sequence: TGTGCCAGCAGCCTTAGGGACCTCACCGGGGAGCTGTTTTTT. Its protein is CASSLRDLTGELFF.

This clonotype was detected a few times. CDR3 in DNA: TGTGCCAGCAGCGGAACCAGCGGGTCGGACGAGCAGTACTTC. Translated, it gives CASSGTSGSDEQYF. This chain connects TRBV14 to TRBJ2-7, with TRBD2 as a possible D gene (6 bases). CDR3 length equals 14 residues. V lost 5 bases, J lost 5 bases, and 16 bases lay in between. Germline V CDR1 and CDR2: SGHDN, FVKESK.

CDR3 sequence: CASSLSGPPSTDTQYF. The CDR3 nucleotides read TGTGCCAGCAGCTTATCAGGACCGCCCAGCACAGATACGCAGTATTTT. This chain connects TRBV7-9 to TRBJ2-3; D ambiguous. V was trimmed by 2 bases and J by 0 bases, leaving 12 bases between them. Looked up from germline, CDR1 is SEHNR and CDR2 is FQNEAQ (reference sequence). The CDR3 length is 16 residues.

Only a few counts were recorded for this clonotype. One end of the junction varies from germline; a read error may be responsible. This chain connects TRBV5-1 to TRBJ1-1, with a weak D call TRBD1 (5 bases). The CDR3 length is 15 residues. Germline loops: CDR1 SGHRS, CDR2 YFSETQ. CDR3 sequence: CASSLVVGANTEVFF. In nucleotides, the CDR3 is TGCGCCAGCAGCTTGGTAGTAGGGGCGAACACTGAAGTTTTCTTT.

The chain joins TRBV12-3 or TRBV12-4 to TRBJ1-2; the D is unclear. Trimming removed 3 bases at V and 2 bases at J, with 10 bases between. CDR3 length: 14 residues. This CDR3 is CASSFGVSNYGYTF. CDR3 nucleotides: TGTGCCAGCAGTTTTGGGGTTAGCAACTATGGCTACACCTTC.

The V call is TRBV5-1, the J call TRBJ2-2; no firm D call. CDR1 SGHRS and CDR2 YFSETQ come from the germline V gene. This CDR3 has 13 residues. Trimming pared 0 bases from V and 6 bases from J, leaving 6 bases between. The CDR3 region has the DNA TGCGCCAGCAGCTTGGATTACCCCGGGGAGCTGTTTTTT. Protein product: CASSLDYPGELFF. Using reference TRBV5-1 and TRBJ2-2 for the parts outside the CDR3, the full variable domain is KAGVTQTPRYLIKTRGQQVTLSCSPISGHRSVSWYQQTPGQGLQFLFEYFSETQRNKGNFPGRFSGRQFSNSRSEMNVSTLELGDSALYLCASSLDYPGELFFGEGSRLTVL.

The chain joins TRBV29-1 to TRBJ2-5; TRBD1 agrees at 8 bases. This CDR3 has 13 residues. Trimming cost V 6 bases and J 4 bases; bases outside gene matches: 7. Per the germline V gene, CDR1 is SQVTM and CDR2 is ANQGSEA. This CDR3 is CSVRQGKGETQYF. In DNA form, the CDR3 reads TGCAGCGTACGACAGGGGAAGGGAGAGACCCAGTACTTC.

The CDR3 nucleotides are TGTGCCAGCAGTTTAAACAGGGGCCGCAGGGAGGAGCAGTTCTTC. Its protein product is CASSLNRGRREEQFF. This rearrangement joins TRBV12-3 or TRBV12-4 to TRBJ2-1; 7 bases agree with TRBD1. The V and J ends lost 2 bases and 10 bases, in that order; junction bases with no gene match: 11. This CDR3 has 15 amino acids.

This clonotype was recorded a few times. The chain links TRBV7-2 to TRBJ1-1; D gene uncertain. From germline, CDR1 is SGHTA and CDR2 FQGNSA. The V and J ends lost 0 bases and 6 bases respectively, with 8 bases between them. This CDR3 comprises 13 residues. The CDR3 spells CASSLAGVSEAFF. CDR3 bases: TGTGCCAGCAGCTTAGCCGGGGTCTCTGAAGCTTTCTTT. The whole variable domain, remainder taken from reference TRBV7-2 and TRBJ1-1, is GAGVSQSPSNKVTEKGKDVELRCDPISGHTALYWYRQSLGQGLEFLIYFQGNSAPDKSGLPSDRFSAERTGGSVSTLTIQRTQQEDSAVYLCASSLAGVSEAFFGQGTRLTVV.

The chain has TRBV20-1 and TRBJ2-5, with a possible D match to TRBD2 (5 bases). The germline V gene has CDR1 DFQATT and CDR2 SNEGSKA (reference sequence). The CDR3 runs 13 residues. Trimming took 2 bases from V and 5 from J, leaving 12 bases between them. The CDR3 protein is CSARFEGGETQYF. In DNA form, the CDR3 reads TGCAGTGCTAGATTTGAAGGCGGGGAGACCCAGTACTTC.

The chain combines TRBV20-1 with TRBJ1-1, with D hard to call. The germline V gene encodes CDR1 DFQATT and CDR2 SNEGSKA (reference sequence). This CDR3 is built from 14 residues. Between the trimmed V and J ends, which lost 6 bases and 1 base, there was a span of 15 bases. CDR3 DNA: TGCAGTGCGCACTACGACACAGCGAACACTGAAGCTTTCTTT. It yields the protein CSAHYDTANTEAFF.

This clonotype was detected a few times. CDR3 nucleotide sequence: TGTGCCAGCAGCCAAGATCTTTGGGGCAGCACTGAAGCTTTCTTT. It is translated as CASSQDLWGSTEAFF. The genes are TRBV3-1 and TRBJ1-1; TRBD1 is a possible D gene (5 bases). This CDR3 has 15 amino acids. Trimming cost V 0 bases and J 4 bases, with 12 bases left between them. Germline V gene lookup returns CDR1 LGHDT and CDR2 YNNKEL (reference sequence).